The clone carrying this T cell receptor beta chain was observed a handful of times. Antigen specificity is unknown. The entry originates in a study of human T cells and chemical hapten exposure. The study's findings and limits: In comparison with controls, expanded TCRs gave rise to a significantly larger number of large CDR3 similarity clusters.

During construction of the library, unique molecular identifiers were attached to individual cDNA molecules for quantitative, reproducible TCR counting. TCRdb reprocessed the RACE reads via MiXCR and lists one record per CDR3 protein. The sample contains around 340,000 distinct CDR3 sequences, roughly 6.9% of which appear only once. Noted time point: patch test 1, 2 weeks after DPC sensitization. The treatment denotes: therapeutic diphenylcyclopropenone sensitization with weekly scalp DPC. This CDR3 is 14 amino acids long. V lost 3 bases, J lost 5 bases, and 4 bases stayed unmatched. The receptor was isolated from a woman between 18 and 29 years old with alopecia areata. Some clones in this sample may be carry-over from other donors' samples. The sequenced sample was whole blood, obtained in connection with sensitization to the hapten diphenylcyclopropenone (DPC). The chain carries TRBV12-3 or TRBV12-4 and TRBJ1-5, with 7 bases identical to TRBD1. As DNA, the CDR3 is TGTGCCAGCAGTTTCGACAGGGTGGATCAGCCCCAGCATTTT. Amino acids: CASSFDRVDQPQHF.